These T cell receptor beta chains were read from a single sample in a study of CD8+CD57+ T cells in acquired aplastic anemia. TCRdb called the reads again in MiXCR, with one record for every CDR3 protein. The sample carries about 58,000 distinct CDR3 sequences, 55% to 70% recorded once. Material for sequencing was sorted CD4+, CD8+, or CD8+CD57+ T cells (not recorded which) from PBMCs. The receptors stem from a human donor with aplastic anemia. Each CDR3 is given with its conserved first and last residue. A D gene is named only where the DNA matches it firmly. Where a row states a size, it is once, few, many or the class of an expanded clone; other rows omit it.

>TRBJ2-1|many|TRBV3-1|TRBD1
TGTGCCAGCAGCCAAGAAAGGGACAGGAGACACTACAATGAGCAGTTCTTC
CASSQERDRRHYNEQFF
>TRBJ1-1|-|TRBV15|TRBD1
TGTGCCACCAGCGGACGTACAGGGGGAACTGAAGCTTTCTTT
CATSGRTGGTEAFF
>TRBJ1-2|-|TRBV10-3|-
TGTGCCAGCAGTCAGACGGCAAGTAGGGGCTACACCTTC
CASSQTASRGYTF
>TRBJ1-6|-|TRBV11-1|-
TGTGCCAGCAGCTTAGCGGGCGCGGGGTCTAATTCACCCCTCCACTTT
CASSLAGAGSNSPLHF
>TRBJ2-1|many|TRBV7-2|-
TGTGCCAGCAGCTCCGGACAGAAGAACAATGAGCAGTTCTTC
CASSSGQKNNEQFF
>TRBJ1-1|-|TRBV24-1|TRBD1
TGTGCCACCAGTGACTCTGACAGGGGTACCACTGAAGCTTTCTTT
CATSDSDRGTTEAFF
>TRBJ2-5|-|TRBV6-5|TRBD2
TGTGCCAGCAGTTCGACTAGCGGGGGGGAAGAGACCCAGTACTTC
CASSSTSGGEETQYF
>TRBJ2-7|many|TRBV5-5|-
TGTGCCAGCAGAGGGACTCTAACCTACGAGCAGTACTTC
CASRGTLTYEQYF
>TRBJ2-1|-|TRBV9|-
TGCGCCAACAGCGTAATAGCGAGTGCGTCGCGGGATGAGCAGTTCTTC
CANSVIASASRDEQFF
>TRBJ1-2|few|TRBV9|TRBD1
TGTGCCAGCAGCGTAGCGGGACAGGGGGCACTCTACACCTTC
CASSVAGQGALYTF
>TRBJ1-1|-|TRBV20-1|-
TGCAGTGCTAGTCCCCACACTGAAGCTTTCTTT
CSASPHTEAFF
>TRBJ2-3|many|TRBV6-5|-
TGTGCCAGCAGTTACCCCCCCGGGGGGCGGACAGATACGCAGTATTTT
CASSYPPGGRTDTQYF
>TRBJ1-2|-|TRBV7-8|-
TGTGCCAGCAGCCCGGTGAAAGGGAATGGCTACACCTTC
CASSPVKGNGYTF
>TRBJ1-5|-|TRBV7-6|-
TGTTCCAGCAGCTTAGCGGTAAGTCAGCCCCAGCATTTT
CSSSLAVSQPQHF
>TRBJ1-2|-|TRBV2|-
TGTGCCAGCAGTGAGCTTGAGGGGCGGAATGGCTACACCTTC
CASSELEGRNGYTF